The T cell receptor beta chain under discussion was sequenced for a study of cytomegalovirus exposure and HLA in healthy donors. The study, taken as a whole, reports: Cytomegalovirus-associated status was assigned to 164 TCR beta chains. Many donors carried some public TCRs, although rarity characterized most TCR sequences. Within the 130 or so validation repertoires, first-cohort TCR clusters tended to co-occur, according to a later analysis. Reports credit the classifier with highly specific, highly sensitive diagnosis of cytomegalovirus status.

For this clone: Its antigen is unknown.

Germline assignment: CDR1 SNHLY and CDR2 FYNNEI. The CDR3 runs to 14 residues. The V end lost 6 bases, the J end lost 0 bases, and 9 bases lay between the germline ends. The repertoire was sequenced with immunoSEQ multiplex PCR; TCRdb's copy has only in-frame clones and lacks some. Of approximately 90,000 clones in the sample, 96% were seen once. The receptor's source is a young man in good health and CMV-seronegative. V is TRBV2 and J is TRBJ1-3; perhaps TRBD1 as D (5 bases). Sequenced sample: PBMCs. CDR3 DNA sequence: TGTGCCAGCAGCTTGGGGCTCTCTGGAAACACCATATATTTT. Encoded protein: CASSLGLSGNTIYF.